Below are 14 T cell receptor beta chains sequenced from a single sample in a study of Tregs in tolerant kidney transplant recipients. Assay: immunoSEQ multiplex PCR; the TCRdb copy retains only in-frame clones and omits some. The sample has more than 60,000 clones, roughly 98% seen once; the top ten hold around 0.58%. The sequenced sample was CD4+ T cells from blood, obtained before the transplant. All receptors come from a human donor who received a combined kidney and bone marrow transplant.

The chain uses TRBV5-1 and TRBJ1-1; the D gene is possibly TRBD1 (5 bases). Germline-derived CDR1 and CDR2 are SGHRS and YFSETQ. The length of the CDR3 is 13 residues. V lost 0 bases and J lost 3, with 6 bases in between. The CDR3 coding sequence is TGCGCCAGCAGCTTGGGGGGGGACACTGAAGCTTTCTTT. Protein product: CASSLGGDTEAFF. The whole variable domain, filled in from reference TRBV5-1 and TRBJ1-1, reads KAGVTQTPRYLIKTRGQQVTLSCSPISGHRSVSWYQQTPGQGLQFLFEYFSETQRNKGNFPGRFSGRQFSNSRSEMNVSTLELGDSALYLCASSLGGDTEAFFGQGTRLTVV.

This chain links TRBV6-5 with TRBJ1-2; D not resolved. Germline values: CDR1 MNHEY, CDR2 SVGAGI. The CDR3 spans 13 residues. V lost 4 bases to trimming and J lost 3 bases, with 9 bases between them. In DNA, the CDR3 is TGTGCCAGCAGTTTAGACTTCGACTATGGCTACACCTTC. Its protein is CASSLDFDYGYTF.

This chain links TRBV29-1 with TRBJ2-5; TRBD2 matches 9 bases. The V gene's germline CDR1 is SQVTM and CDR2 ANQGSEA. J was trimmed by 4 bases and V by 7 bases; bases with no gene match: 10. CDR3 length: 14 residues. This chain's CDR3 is CSASAGTSSETQYF. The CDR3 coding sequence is TGCAGCGCCTCGGCCGGGACTAGCTCAGAGACCCAGTACTTC.

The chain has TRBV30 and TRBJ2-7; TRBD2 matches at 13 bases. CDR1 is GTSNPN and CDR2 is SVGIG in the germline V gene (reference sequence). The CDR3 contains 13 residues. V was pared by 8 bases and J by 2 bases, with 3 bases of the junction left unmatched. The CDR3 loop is CARGLAGTYEQYF. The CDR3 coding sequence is TGTGCCCGGGGACTAGCGGGGACCTACGAGCAGTACTTC.

For the CDR3, the DNA is TGTGCCAGCAGTTCGAGAGGACTAGCCTTCTACGAGCAGTACTTC. It specifies CASSSRGLAFYEQYF. The J gene is TRBJ2-7, the V gene TRBV28; 8 nucleotides line up with TRBD2. The CDR3 sequence is 15 residues long. V was clipped by 4 bases and J by 3 bases; unmatched bases: 8. Germline V gene lookup returns CDR1 MDHEN and CDR2 SYDVKM.

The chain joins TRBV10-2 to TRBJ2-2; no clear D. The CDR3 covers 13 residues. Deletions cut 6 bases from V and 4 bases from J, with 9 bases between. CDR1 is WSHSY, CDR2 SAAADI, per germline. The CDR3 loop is CASRPLSTGELFF. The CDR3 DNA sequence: TGCGCCAGCAGACCACTAAGCACCGGGGAGCTGTTTTTT.

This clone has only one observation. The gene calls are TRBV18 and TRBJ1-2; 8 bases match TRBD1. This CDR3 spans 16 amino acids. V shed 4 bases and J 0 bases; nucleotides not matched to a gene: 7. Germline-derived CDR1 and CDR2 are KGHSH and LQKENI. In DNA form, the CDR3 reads TGTGCCAGCTCACTATCCGGACAGGGTGCTAACTATGGCTACACCTTC. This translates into CASSLSGQGANYGYTF.

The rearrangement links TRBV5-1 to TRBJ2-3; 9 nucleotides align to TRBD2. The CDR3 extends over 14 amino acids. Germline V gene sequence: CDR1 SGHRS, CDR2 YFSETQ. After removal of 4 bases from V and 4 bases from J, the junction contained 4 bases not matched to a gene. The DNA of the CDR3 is TGCGCCAGCAGCCCGGGACTAGCAGCAGATACGCAGTATTTT. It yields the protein CASSPGLAADTQYF.

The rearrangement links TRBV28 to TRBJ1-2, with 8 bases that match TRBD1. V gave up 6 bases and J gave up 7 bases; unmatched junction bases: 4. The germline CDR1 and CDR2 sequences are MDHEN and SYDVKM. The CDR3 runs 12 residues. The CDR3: CASRLGQGGYTF. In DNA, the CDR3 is TGTGCCAGCAGACTCGGACAGGGTGGCTACACCTTC.

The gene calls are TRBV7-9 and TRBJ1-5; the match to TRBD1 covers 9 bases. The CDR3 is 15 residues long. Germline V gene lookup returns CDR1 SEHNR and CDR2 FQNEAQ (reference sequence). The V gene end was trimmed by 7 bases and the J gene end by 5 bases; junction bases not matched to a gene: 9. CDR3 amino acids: CASTTGTGYDQPQHF. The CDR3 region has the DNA TGTGCCAGCACCACCGGGACAGGGTATGATCAGCCCCAGCATTTT. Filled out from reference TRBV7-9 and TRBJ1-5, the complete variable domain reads DTGVSQNPRHKITKRGQNVTFRCDPISEHNRLYWYRQTLGQGPEFLTYFQNEAQLEKSRLLSDRFSAERPKGSFSTLEIQRTEQGDSAMYLCASTTGTGYDQPQHFGDGTRLSIL.

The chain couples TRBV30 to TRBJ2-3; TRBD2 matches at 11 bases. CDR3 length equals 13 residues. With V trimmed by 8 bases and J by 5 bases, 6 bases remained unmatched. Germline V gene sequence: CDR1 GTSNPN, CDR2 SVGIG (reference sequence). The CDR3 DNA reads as TGTGCCCTTAGACTAGCGGGAAAAGATACGCAGTATTTT. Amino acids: CALRLAGKDTQYF.

The CDR3 sequence is CAWSVRRTGANTEAFF. The CDR3 nucleotides read TGTGCCTGGAGTGTACGGAGGACAGGGGCGAACACTGAAGCTTTCTTT. This chain links TRBV30 with TRBJ1-1; 9 nucleotides agree with TRBD1. The CDR3 extends over 16 amino acids. The J segment lost 1 base and the V segment lost 0 bases, leaving 6 bases of the junction unmatched. Germline V CDR1 and CDR2: GTSNPN, SVGIG (reference sequence). Based on the CDR3 plus reference TRBV30 and TRBJ1-1, the full variable domain is SQTIHQWPATLVQPVGSPLSLECTVEGTSNPNLYWYRQAAGRGLQLLFYSVGIGQISSEVPQNLSASRPQDRQFILSSKKLLLSDSGFYLCAWSVRRTGANTEAFFGQGTRLTVV.

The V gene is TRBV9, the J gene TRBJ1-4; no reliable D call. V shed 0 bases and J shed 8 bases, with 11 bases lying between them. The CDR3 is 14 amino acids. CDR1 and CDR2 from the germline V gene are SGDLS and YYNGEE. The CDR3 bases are TGTGCCAGCAGCGTAGGAGGTTTCGGGGAAAAACTGTTTTTT. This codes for CASSVGGFGEKLFF.

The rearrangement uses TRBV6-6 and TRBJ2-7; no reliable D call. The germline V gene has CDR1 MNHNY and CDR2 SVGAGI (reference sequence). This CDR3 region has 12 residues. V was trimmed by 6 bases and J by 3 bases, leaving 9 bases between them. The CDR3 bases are TGTGCCAGCAGCGCCACTAACTACGAGCAGTACTTC. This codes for CASSATNYEQYF.